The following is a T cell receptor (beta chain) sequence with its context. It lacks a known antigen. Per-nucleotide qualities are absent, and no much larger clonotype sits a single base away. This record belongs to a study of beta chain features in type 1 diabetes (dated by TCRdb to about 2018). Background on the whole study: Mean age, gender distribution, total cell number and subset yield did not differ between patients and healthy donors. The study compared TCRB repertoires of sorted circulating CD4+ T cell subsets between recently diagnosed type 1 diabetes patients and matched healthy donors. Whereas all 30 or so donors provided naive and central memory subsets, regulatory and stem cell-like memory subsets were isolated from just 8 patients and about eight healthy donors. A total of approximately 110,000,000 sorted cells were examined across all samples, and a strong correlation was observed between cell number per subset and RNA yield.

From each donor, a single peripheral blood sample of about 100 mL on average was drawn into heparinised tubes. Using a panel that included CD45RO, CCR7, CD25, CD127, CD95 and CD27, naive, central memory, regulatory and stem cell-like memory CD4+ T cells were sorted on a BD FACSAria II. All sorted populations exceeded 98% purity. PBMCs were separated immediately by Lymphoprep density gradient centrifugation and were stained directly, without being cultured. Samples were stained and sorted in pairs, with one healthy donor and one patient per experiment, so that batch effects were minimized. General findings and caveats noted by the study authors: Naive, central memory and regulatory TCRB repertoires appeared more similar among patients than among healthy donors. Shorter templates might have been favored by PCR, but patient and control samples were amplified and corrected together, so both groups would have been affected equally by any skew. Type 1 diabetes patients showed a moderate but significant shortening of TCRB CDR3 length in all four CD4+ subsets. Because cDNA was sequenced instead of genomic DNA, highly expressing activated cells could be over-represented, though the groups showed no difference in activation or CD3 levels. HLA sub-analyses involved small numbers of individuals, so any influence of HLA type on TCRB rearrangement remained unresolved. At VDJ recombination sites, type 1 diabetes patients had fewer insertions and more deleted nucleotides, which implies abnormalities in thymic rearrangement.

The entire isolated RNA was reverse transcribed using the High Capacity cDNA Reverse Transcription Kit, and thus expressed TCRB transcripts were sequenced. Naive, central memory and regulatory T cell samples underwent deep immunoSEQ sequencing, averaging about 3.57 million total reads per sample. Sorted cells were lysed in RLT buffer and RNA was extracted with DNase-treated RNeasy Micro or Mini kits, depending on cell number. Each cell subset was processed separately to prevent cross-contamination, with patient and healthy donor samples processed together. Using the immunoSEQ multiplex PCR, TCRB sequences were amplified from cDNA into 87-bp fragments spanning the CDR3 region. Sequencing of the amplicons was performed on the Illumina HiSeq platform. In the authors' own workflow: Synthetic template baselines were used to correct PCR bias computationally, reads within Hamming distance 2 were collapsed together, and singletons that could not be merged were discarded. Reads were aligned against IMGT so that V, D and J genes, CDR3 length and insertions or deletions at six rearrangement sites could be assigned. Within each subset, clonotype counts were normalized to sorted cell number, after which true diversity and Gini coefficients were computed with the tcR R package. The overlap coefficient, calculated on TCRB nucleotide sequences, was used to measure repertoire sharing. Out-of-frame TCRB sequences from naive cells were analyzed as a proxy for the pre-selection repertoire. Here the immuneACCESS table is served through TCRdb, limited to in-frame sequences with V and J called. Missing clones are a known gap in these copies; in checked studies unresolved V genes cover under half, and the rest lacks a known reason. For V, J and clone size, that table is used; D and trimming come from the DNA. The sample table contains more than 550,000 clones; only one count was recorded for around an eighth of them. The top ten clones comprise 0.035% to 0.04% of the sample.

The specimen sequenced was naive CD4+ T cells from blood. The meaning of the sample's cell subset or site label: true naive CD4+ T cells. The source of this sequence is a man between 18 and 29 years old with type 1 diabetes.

The DNA sequence is TGCGCCAGCACCAGCGGGGCTTACAATGAGCAGTTCTTC. Translated, this is CASTSGAYNEQFF. In this chain, TRBV5-1 is recombined with TRBJ2-1; 7 bases in between match TRBD2. From the cysteine through the phenylalanine, the CDR3 covers 13 amino acids. Of all the DNA, just the CDR3 is kept, 39 bases in frame from base 1. Compared with germline, V lacks 6 bases and J lacks 4 bases; bases without a gene match: 4. CDR1 and CDR2 are drawn from the germline V gene: SGHRS, YFSETQ.